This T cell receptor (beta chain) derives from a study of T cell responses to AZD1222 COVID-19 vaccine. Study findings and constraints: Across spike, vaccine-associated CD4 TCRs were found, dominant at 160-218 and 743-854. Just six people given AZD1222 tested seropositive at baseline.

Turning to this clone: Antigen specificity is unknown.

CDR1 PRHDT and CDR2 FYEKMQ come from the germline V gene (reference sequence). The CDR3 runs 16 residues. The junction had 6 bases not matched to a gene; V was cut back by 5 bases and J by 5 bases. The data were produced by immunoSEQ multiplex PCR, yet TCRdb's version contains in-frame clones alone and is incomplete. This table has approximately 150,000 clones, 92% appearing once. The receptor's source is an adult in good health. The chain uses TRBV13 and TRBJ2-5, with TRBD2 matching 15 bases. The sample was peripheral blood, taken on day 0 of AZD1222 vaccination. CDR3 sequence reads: CASSHGLAGGPETQYF. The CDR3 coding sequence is TGTGCCAGCAGCCACGGACTAGCGGGAGGGCCGGAGACCCAGTACTTC.